These 27 T cell receptor beta chains share one sample of origin, sequenced in a study of blood T cells in healthy people across ages. Alongside a J-beta primer mix, a sample-barcoded 5' primer served in a second PCR lasting roughly 6 to 12 cycles. MiXCR, run by TCRdb on the 5' RACE reads, gives a single entry per CDR3 protein. The table has around 800,000 distinct CDR3 sequences, 40% to 65% seen once; the top ten hold approximately 40%. Material: blood. The source of these receptors is an elderly man in good health.

The chain's CDR3 is CSASPTGANYGYTF. Here the CDR3 DNA reads TGCAGTGCTTCCCCGACAGGAGCTAACTATGGCTACACCTTC. This rearrangement joins TRBV20-1 to TRBJ1-2, with D maybe TRBD1 (6 bases). CDR1 and CDR2 (germline): DFQATT, SNEGSKA (reference sequence). V lost 5 bases, J lost 0 bases, and 13 bases lay in between. This CDR3 has 14 amino acids.

As concerns this clonotype: A read error may explain this, as a much larger clone is one base away. V usage is TRBV7-2 and J usage is TRBJ2-7; tentatively, D is TRBD2 (6 bases). The V gene lost 1 base and the J gene lost 2 bases, with 9 bases spanning the gap. CDR3 length: 14 amino acids. Germline V gene data show CDR1 as SGHTA and CDR2 as FQGNSA. CDR3 in DNA: TGTACCAGCAGCTTAGATTCGGGAGCCTACGAGCAGTACTTC. Translation gives CTSSLDSGAYEQYF.

The chain is built from TRBV2 and TRBJ1-4; TRBD1 agrees at 7 bases. Germline V gives CDR1 SNHLY, CDR2 FYNNEI. The J segment lost 3 bases and the V segment lost 6 bases, leaving 1 base of the junction unmatched. The CDR3 contains 13 residues. The CDR3 protein is CASRGQPNEKLFF. The CDR3 region has the DNA TGTGCCAGCAGGGGACAGCCTAATGAAAAACTGTTTTTT.

The chain employs TRBV20-1 and TRBJ2-1, with TRBD1 matching 10 bases. This CDR3 has 15 amino acids. From germline, CDR1 is DFQATT and CDR2 SNEGSKA (reference sequence). V was clipped by 0 bases and J by 8 bases; unmatched bases: 7. The CDR3 bases are TGCAGTGCTAGAGACCGGGACAGGGGTAGGGATGAGCAGTTCTTC. This translates into CSARDRDRGRDEQFF.

This clonotype came up a few times. The V call is TRBV5-1, the J call TRBJ2-3; no firm D call. The germline gives CDR1 SGHRS, CDR2 YFSETQ. The CDR3 extends over 16 amino acids. V was shortened by 4 bases and J by 0 bases, with 15 bases between the two germline ends. The chain's CDR3 is CASSQRQAGSTDTQYF. CDR3 coding DNA: TGCGCCAGCAGCCAGAGGCAGGCAGGAAGCACAGATACGCAGTATTTT.

The chain couples TRBV11-1 to TRBJ2-7; D ambiguous. Per the germline V gene, CDR1 is SGHAT and CDR2 is FQDESV (reference sequence). Trimming stripped 5 bases from V and 3 bases from J, with 11 bases between. The CDR3 is made up of 13 amino acids. The CDR3, as DNA: TGTGCCAGCAGCGAGGCAACAGTCTACGAGCAGTACTTC. Translating gives CASSEATVYEQYF.

Only a few counts were recorded for this clonotype. The chain carries TRBV7-9 and TRBJ2-7; no definite D call. CDR1 is SEHNR and CDR2 is FQNEAQ in the germline V gene (reference sequence). Trimming took off 1 base at V and 3 bases at J, with 10 bases between the two ends. The CDR3 extends over 14 amino acids. CDR3 sequence reads: CASSLVGKGYEQYF. DNA for the CDR3: TGTGCCAGCAGCTTAGTAGGGAAGGGCTACGAGCAGTACTTC.

The chain recombines TRBV29-1 with TRBJ2-1; no definite D call. Trimming shortened V by 3 bases and J by 7 bases, and 25 bases separated the two germline ends. The CDR3 is 17 amino acids. CDR1 SQVTM and CDR2 ANQGSEA come from the germline V gene. CDR3 loop: CSVDPLVVAQKGNEQFF. In nucleotides, the CDR3 is TGCAGCGTTGATCCTCTAGTTGTGGCCCAAAAAGGAAATGAGCAGTTCTTC.

V usage is TRBV3-1 and J usage is TRBJ2-2; no clear D. Between the trimmed V and J ends, which lost 7 bases and 5 bases, there was a span of 5 bases. CDR3 length: 11 residues. Looked up from germline, CDR1 is LGHDT and CDR2 is YNNKEL (reference sequence). CDR3 in amino acids: CASTITGELFF. CDR3 bases: TGTGCCAGCACTATTACCGGGGAGCTGTTTTTT.

This chain connects TRBV5-1 to TRBJ2-1, with a weak D call TRBD2 (7 bases). The J call may not be correct, given that the DNA end is closer to TRBJ2-7. Germline V gene lookup returns CDR1 SGHRS and CDR2 YFSETQ. The CDR3 loop spans 14 amino acids. The CDR3: CASSGGLGGYEQYF. DNA of the CDR3: TGCGCCAGCAGCGGCGGACTAGGGGGCTACGAGCAGTACTTC.

The genes are TRBV27 and TRBJ2-7; 9 nucleotides agree with TRBD2. V shed 3 bases, J shed 3 bases, and the junction held 12 bases outside the gene matches. Germline V lookup: CDR1 MNHEY, CDR2 SMNVEV (reference sequence). CDR3 length: 17 residues. This CDR3 reads CASSFSPGRAGGYEQYF. In DNA, the CDR3 is TGTGCCAGCAGTTTCTCCCCGGGGCGAGCGGGAGGCTACGAGCAGTACTTC.

This chain connects TRBV7-2 to TRBJ2-7; D remains unclear. The better agreement between TRBJ2-5 and the DNA end casts doubt on the J call. The CDR3 extends over 14 amino acids. CDR1 and CDR2 from the germline V gene are SGHTA and FQGNSA. CDR3 coding DNA: TGTGCCAGCAGCTTCGGCACCCACCCCGAGACCCAGTACTTC. Amino acid sequence: CASSFGTHPETQYF.

The chain uses TRBV18 and TRBJ2-1, with unresolved D. Between the trimmed V and J ends, which lost 6 bases and 7 bases, there was a span of 19 bases. Germline loops: CDR1 KGHSH, CDR2 LQKENI. There are 15 residues in the CDR3. CDR3 sequence: CASSESVTPTNEQFF. Written as DNA, the CDR3 is TGTGCCAGCTCGGAGTCGGTGACTCCTACTAATGAGCAGTTCTTC.

This clonotype was observed a single time. This chain links TRBV12-3 or TRBV12-4 with TRBJ2-1; TRBD2 agrees at 10 bases. J lost 4 bases, V lost 3 bases, and 6 bases had no gene match. This CDR3 comprises 16 residues. The CDR3 loop reads CASSLASGSGYNEQFF. The CDR3 DNA is TGTGCCAGCAGTTTGGCTAGCGGGAGTGGGTACAATGAGCAGTTCTTC.

This clonotype was seen only a few times. This chain joins TRBV28 and TRBJ2-4; D might be TRBD2 (6 bases). Germline assignment: CDR1 MDHEN and CDR2 SYDVKM. The CDR3 sequence is 12 residues long. Trimming took 5 bases from V and 8 from J, leaving 10 bases between them. CDR3 loop: CASSAGRYIQYF. CDR3 DNA sequence: TGTGCCAGCAGTGCGGGGCGGTACATTCAGTACTTC.

J is TRBJ2-7 and V is TRBV9; D is uncertain. This CDR3 is 14 amino acids long. Germline CDR1 is SGDLS and CDR2 is YYNGEE. Trimming took 0 bases from V and 2 from J, leaving 9 bases between them. The CDR3 DNA reads TGTGCCAGCAGCGTAGGGCCCCTCCCCTACGAGCAGTACTTC. It translates to CASSVGPLPYEQYF.

The genes are TRBV5-1 and TRBJ2-1, with D tentatively TRBD1 or TRBD2 (6 bases each). The CDR3 contains 18 residues. Germline lookup yields CDR1 SGHRS and CDR2 YFSETQ. Trimming took off 5 bases at V and 4 bases at J, with 25 bases between the two ends. The CDR3 is CASRVEGGPRPQYNEQFF. The CDR3 coding sequence is TGCGCCAGCAGGGTTGAAGGGGGGCCCAGACCTCAATACAATGAGCAGTTCTTC.

Only one count was recorded for this clonotype. The rearrangement links TRBV6-5 to TRBJ1-4, with D perhaps TRBD1 (6 bases). There are 13 residues in the CDR3. The V end lost 8 bases, the J end lost 8 bases, and 15 bases lay between the germline ends. Germline V gene sequence: CDR1 MNHEY, CDR2 SVGAGI. The CDR3 spells CASGTGRDEKLFF. The CDR3 DNA is TGTGCCAGCGGTACAGGGAGGGACGAAAAACTGTTTTTT.

This clonotype was found a few times. The J gene is TRBJ1-2, the V gene TRBV18; D is unresolved. Germline V gene data show CDR1 as KGHSH and CDR2 as LQKENI. V dropped 3 bases and J dropped 7 bases, with 15 bases sitting between them. The CDR3 spans 14 residues. The CDR3 loop is CASSPLDSFPGYTF. The CDR3, as DNA: TGTGCCAGCTCACCCTTAGACTCCTTCCCTGGCTACACCTTC.

The gene calls are TRBV28 and TRBJ2-6; possibly TRBD1 for D (8 bases). Germline V gives CDR1 MDHEN, CDR2 SYDVKM. This CDR3 has 16 residues. V was pared by 6 bases and J by 3 bases, with 15 bases between. The CDR3 region has the DNA TGTGCCAGCAGAGGAACAGGGGGGGGTGGGGCCAACGTCCTGACTTTC. Its protein is CASRGTGGGGANVLTF.

This clonotype was seen a few times. The chain uses TRBV6-1 and TRBJ2-5, with 9 nucleotides matching TRBD2. The J call could be wrong; TRBJ2-7 is a better fit for the DNA end. In germline, CDR1 is MNHNS, CDR2 SASEGT. This CDR3 is built from 17 residues. The CDR3 protein is CASSPTASGAAVYEQYF. For the CDR3, the DNA is TGTGCCAGCAGCCCTACGGCTAGCGGGGCAGCTGTTTACGAGCAGTACTTC.

The rearrangement joins TRBV20-1 to TRBJ2-7; weak D call: TRBD2 (6 bases). The end of the DNA is better explained by TRBJ2-5, so the J call may be wrong. The CDR3 runs 15 residues. Germline V gene data show CDR1 as DFQATT and CDR2 as SNEGSKA (reference sequence). The CDR3 DNA reads as TGCAGTGCTAGTGCAAGTGGGAGGCCTGGGGAGACCCAGTACTTC. It specifies CSASASGRPGETQYF.

As regards this clonotype: An end of the junction differs from the germline gene, which may be a read error. The rearrangement uses TRBV5-1 and TRBJ1-1, with TRBD1 matching over 9 bases. Germline CDR1 is SGHRS and CDR2 is YFSETQ. The CDR3 spans 15 residues. The CDR3 nucleotides read TGCGCCAGCAGCTTGGAGGGACAGGGCAGAACTGCAGCTTTCTTT. Protein: CASSLEGQGRTAAFF.

V gene TRBV7-3 combines with J gene TRBJ2-1; weak D call: TRBD2 (5 bases). Germline V gene sequence: CDR1 SGHTA, CDR2 FQGTGA. V was clipped by 2 bases and J by 4 bases, with 12 bases between them. This CDR3 contains 15 residues. CDR3 sequence: CASSLGPSLYNEQFF. The CDR3 DNA reads as TGTGCCAGCAGCTTAGGCCCTAGCTTGTACAATGAGCAGTTCTTC.

This clonotype was counted once. V gene TRBV9 combines with J gene TRBJ2-4, with D possibly matching TRBD2 (6 bases). This CDR3 is 16 amino acids long. Trimming stripped 4 bases from V and 13 bases from J, with 27 bases between. Germline V gives CDR1 SGDLS, CDR2 YYNGEE. CDR3 in DNA: TGTGCCAGCAGCTTTAGCGGAGAGGCACCGTCTTGGGAGCAGTACTTC. This gives the protein CASSFSGEAPSWEQYF.

In this sample, this clonotype turned up once. The V and J genes are TRBV7-9 and TRBJ2-7; D remains unclear. V was pared by 5 bases and J by 6 bases, with 11 bases between. The germline CDR1 and CDR2 sequences are SEHNR and FQNEAQ (reference sequence). This CDR3 region has 12 residues. CDR3 sequence (DNA): TGTGCCAGCAGCCCGAACTCCCTCGAGCAGTACTTC. This sequence encodes CASSPNSLEQYF.

A word on this clonotype: The junction departs from germline at one end; a sequencing error may be responsible. The chain has TRBV5-1 and TRBJ2-3; perhaps TRBD1 as D (6 bases). The CDR3 length is 15 residues. Germline assignment: CDR1 SGHRS and CDR2 YFSETQ. The CDR3 DNA is TGCACCAGCAGTCGAGGGACAACCAGCACAGATACGCAGTATTTT. Its translation is CTSSRGTTSTDTQYF.